The clone carrying this T cell receptor (beta chain) was seen just once. The data are from a study of OX40 agonist ivuxolimab in advanced cancers. CDR1 and CDR2 (germline): ENHRY, SYGVKD. Trimming at V came to 7 bases and at J to 4 bases, leaving 7 bases not matched to a gene. CDR3 length: 14 residues. Profiling relied on immunoSEQ multiplex PCR, and the TCRdb table lists in-frame clones only, not all of them. This sample has over 55,000 clones; 91% occur once, and the top ten carry 14%. This material consisted of CD4+ or CD8+ T cells sorted from blood, taken in a trial of the OX40 agonist ivuxolimab. The V and J genes are TRBV10-3 and TRBJ2-1, with TRBD2 matching 7 bases. This receptor was obtained from an adult with an advanced solid tumor such as melanoma, head and neck, liver or kidney cancer. CDR3 protein: CAIMASGAYNEQFF. CDR3 nucleotide sequence: TGTGCCATCATGGCTAGCGGAGCTTACAATGAGCAGTTCTTC.